The 28 T cell receptor beta chains given below trace back to one sample, sequenced in a study of blood T cell repertoires in COVID-19. The protocol was immunoSEQ multiplex PCR, while the TCRdb copy is restricted to in-frame clones and leaves out a portion. Of some 260,000 clones listed, around 89% are singletons. Input material: peripheral blood. The receptor set was obtained from a young woman with COVID-19, enrolled during active disease.

This chain links TRBV18 with TRBJ2-2; 7 bases align to TRBD1. Germline CDR1 reads KGHSH; CDR2 reads LQKENI. Germline trimming cut 4 bases from V and 5 bases from J; bases unmatched to any gene: 7. The CDR3 loop spans 15 amino acids. This CDR3 reads CASSLGQARTGELFF. The CDR3 DNA is TGTGCCAGCTCACTAGGACAGGCTAGGACCGGGGAGCTGTTTTTT.

The genes are TRBV7-2 and TRBJ2-5, with TRBD2 as a possible D gene (6 bases). CDR1 SGHTA and CDR2 FQGNSA come from the germline V gene. Trimming shortened V by 5 bases and J by 0 bases, and 19 bases separated the two germline ends. This CDR3 is built from 17 residues. For the CDR3, the DNA is TGTGCCAGCAGCGGTTCTTTTGCTGGGGGGTACCAAGAGACCCAGTACTTC. Its translation is CASSGSFAGGYQETQYF.

J is TRBJ1-1 and V is TRBV13; D remains ambiguous. This CDR3 has 14 amino acids. Per germline, CDR1 PRHDT and CDR2 FYEKMQ (reference sequence). V was clipped by 1 base and J by 4 bases, with 10 bases between them. CDR3 sequence (DNA): TGTGCCAGCAGCTTAGCCACTAGGCGCACTGAAGCTTTCTTT. Its translation is CASSLATRRTEAFF.

This clone came up once. This chain links TRBV7-9 with TRBJ1-3, with TRBD1 matching 9 bases. This CDR3 comprises 15 residues. CDR1 and CDR2 from the germline V gene are SEHNR and FQNEAQ (reference sequence). V shed 6 bases, J shed 5 bases, and the junction held 8 bases outside the gene matches. CDR3 coding DNA: TGTGCCAGCAGTTTTGGGACAGGGTGGCGAAACACCATATATTTT. Translation: CASSFGTGWRNTIYF. Variable domain in full (rest from reference TRBV7-9 and TRBJ1-3): DTGVSQNPRHKITKRGQNVTFRCDPISEHNRLYWYRQTLGQGPEFLTYFQNEAQLEKSRLLSDRFSAERPKGSFSTLEIQRTEQGDSAMYLCASSFGTGWRNTIYFGEGSWLTVV.

The V gene is TRBV10-1, the J gene TRBJ2-7, with TRBD1 matching over 8 bases. J gave up 6 bases and V 6 bases, and 7 bases lay outside the gene matches. From germline, CDR1 is WNHNN and CDR2 SYGVQD (reference sequence). The CDR3 loop spans 13 amino acids. In DNA form, the CDR3 reads TGCGCCAGCAGGGTAAGACAGGGGCTCGAGCAGTACGTC. Translating gives CASRVRQGLEQYV.

The chain uses TRBV5-1 and TRBJ2-1, with 7 bases aligning to TRBD1. With 0 bases clipped from V and 2 bases from J, the junction kept 5 bases outside the gene matches. The CDR3 consists of 16 residues. Germline loops: CDR1 SGHRS, CDR2 YFSETQ. CDR3 loop: CASSLEGTATYNEQFF. The CDR3 DNA follows: TGCGCCAGCAGCTTGGAGGGGACAGCAACCTACAATGAGCAGTTCTTC.

V and J are TRBV2 and TRBJ1-2, with no clear D. This CDR3 contains 13 residues. Trimming stripped 6 bases from V and 1 base from J, with 9 bases between. CDR1 is SNHLY, CDR2 FYNNEI, per germline. Written as DNA, the CDR3 is TGTGCCAGCAGAGTACTGATTAACTATGGCTACACCTTC. The encoded protein is CASRVLINYGYTF.

The J gene is TRBJ1-3, the V gene TRBV5-1, with a weak D call TRBD1 (6 bases). Germline assignment: CDR1 SGHRS and CDR2 YFSETQ. This CDR3 is built from 15 residues. V was cut by 5 bases and J by 0 bases, with 12 bases left in between. CDR3 region: CASRSDRFSGNTIYF. Written as DNA, the CDR3 is TGCGCCAGCAGGTCTGACAGGTTCTCTGGAAACACCATATATTTT.

This chain joins TRBV5-6 and TRBJ1-4; a weak D match, TRBD1 (6 bases). From germline, CDR1 is SGHDT and CDR2 YYEEEE. The CDR3 loop spans 14 amino acids. Trimming removed 4 bases from V and 10 bases from J, with 17 bases in between. CDR3 sequence (DNA): TGTGCCAGCAGCCCCGACAGGTTAGGGGCAAAACTGTTTTTT. This translates into CASSPDRLGAKLFF.

The chain's CDR3 is CASTETGSNQPQHF. CDR3 coding DNA: TGTGCCAGCACGGAGACGGGGAGCAATCAGCCCCAGCATTTT. This chain uses TRBV2 with TRBJ1-5; no definite D call. The V end lost 7 bases, the J end lost 1 base, and 11 bases lay between the germline ends. Germline V gene lookup returns CDR1 SNHLY and CDR2 FYNNEI. This CDR3 has 14 residues.

J is TRBJ1-4 and V is TRBV7-9; a possible D gene is TRBD1 (5 bases). V lost 5 bases and J 7 bases, leaving 20 bases between the germline ends. There are 16 residues in the CDR3. Germline V gene sequence: CDR1 SEHNR, CDR2 FQNEAQ (reference sequence). CDR3 protein: CASSPILRQGVEKLFF. In DNA, the CDR3 is TGTGCCAGCAGCCCCATTTTGAGGCAGGGTGTTGAAAAACTGTTTTTT. Combining the CDR3 with reference TRBV7-9 and TRBJ1-4 gives the whole variable domain DTGVSQNPRHKITKRGQNVTFRCDPISEHNRLYWYRQTLGQGPEFLTYFQNEAQLEKSRLLSDRFSAERPKGSFSTLEIQRTEQGDSAMYLCASSPILRQGVEKLFFGSGTQLSVL.

The chain combines TRBV3-1 (or the pseudogene TRBV3-2) with TRBJ2-1; 8 nucleotides align to TRBD2. The germline V gene encodes CDR1 LGHDT and CDR2 YNNKEL (reference sequence). This CDR3 comprises 16 residues. V shed 5 bases and J 6 bases; nucleotides not matched to a gene: 12. The CDR3 bases are TGTGCCAGCAGCACCGAAAGCGGGAGTTTGGGCAATGAGCAGTTCTTC. It yields the protein CASSTESGSLGNEQFF.

The chain is built from TRBV5-1 and TRBJ1-2; the match to TRBD1 covers 7 bases. Germline V gene lookup returns CDR1 SGHRS and CDR2 YFSETQ. J lost 4 bases, V lost 4 bases, and 7 bases had no gene match. The CDR3 covers 14 residues. CDR3 coding DNA: TGCGCCAGCAGCAGGGGACAGCGTACCTATGGCTACACCTTC. Its translation is CASSRGQRTYGYTF.

The chain couples TRBV30 to TRBJ1-2; 8 bases match TRBD1. There are 14 residues in the CDR3. The ends lost 4 bases at V and 0 bases at J; junction bases unmatched: 4. Germline CDR1 is GTSNPN and CDR2 is SVGIG (reference sequence). The CDR3 sequence: CAWKGTGTNYGYTF. The CDR3 nucleotides read TGTGCCTGGAAGGGGACAGGCACTAACTATGGCTACACCTTC.

The CDR3 reads CASSLGLVGEQFF. The CDR3 DNA follows: TGTGCCAGCAGCCTAGGACTAGTGGGGGAGCAGTTCTTC. This rearrangement joins TRBV7-2 to TRBJ2-1, with TRBD2 matching over 7 bases. Germline V gene data show CDR1 as SGHTA and CDR2 as FQGNSA. The CDR3 has 13 residues. The trim removed 5 bases at V and 10 bases at J, leaving 8 bases unmatched.

The chain carries TRBV28 and TRBJ1-4; TRBD1 aligns across 9 bases. The CDR3 sequence is 17 residues long. V dropped 2 bases and J dropped 7; count of bases not matched to a gene: 11. Germline V gene sequence: CDR1 MDHEN, CDR2 SYDVKM. CDR3 region: CASSLVSPGQGGEKLFF. CDR3 in DNA: TGTGCCAGCAGTTTAGTCTCGCCGGGACAGGGAGGTGAAAAACTGTTTTTT.

This clone was seen only a few times. V is TRBV2 and J is TRBJ2-1; tentatively, D is TRBD1 (6 bases). The CDR3 contains 14 residues. Trimming took 2 bases from V and 8 from J, leaving 13 bases between them. CDR1 is SNHLY, CDR2 FYNNEI, per germline. This CDR3 is CASSEQGLLHEQFF. The CDR3 DNA follows: TGTGCCAGCAGTGAACAGGGGCTATTGCATGAGCAGTTCTTC.

The chain couples TRBV7-8 to TRBJ2-6; 8 nucleotides agree with TRBD1. With V trimmed by 1 base and J by 3 bases, 8 bases remained unmatched. Germline V gene data show CDR1 as SGHVS and CDR2 as FQNEAQ. The CDR3 is made up of 18 amino acids. CDR3 sequence: CASSLEGRGLGGANVLTF. The CDR3 coding sequence is TGTGCCAGCAGCTTAGAAGGCAGGGGGCTCGGTGGGGCCAACGTCCTGACTTTC.

V is TRBV28 and J is TRBJ1-1; no clear D gene. Trimming took off 5 bases at V and 1 base at J, with 23 bases between the two ends. Germline CDR1 and CDR2: MDHEN and SYDVKM. The CDR3 consists of 18 residues. CDR3 nucleotide sequence: TGTGCCAGCAGTCCCCACATCGAAGCCAGCGGGTGGAACACTGAAGCTTTCTTT. Its translation is CASSPHIEASGWNTEAFF.

In this sample, this clone turned up once. This chain uses TRBV13 with TRBJ1-5, with D possibly being TRBD1 (6 bases). With 5 bases removed from V and 6 bases from J, the gap between germline ends came to 14 bases. Germline loops: CDR1 PRHDT, CDR2 FYEKMQ (reference sequence). The CDR3 consists of 14 residues. The DNA for the CDR3 is TGTGCCAGCAGCCGCGGCAGGGGTGGTCAGCCCCAGCATTTT. Translated, it gives CASSRGRGGQPQHF.

The chain recombines TRBV18 with TRBJ1-5, with 9 bases identical to TRBD1. J lost 4 bases, V lost 4 bases, and 2 bases had no gene match. CDR1 and CDR2 from the germline V gene are KGHSH and LQKENI. The CDR3 has 14 amino acids. The CDR3 nucleotides read TGTGCCAGCTCACAAGGGACAGGGAATCAGCCCCAGCATTTT. Protein: CASSQGTGNQPQHF.

This clone was detected a few times. CDR3 residues: CASSVVAGSVGELFF. In nucleotides, the CDR3 is TGTGCCAGCAGCGTAGTAGCGGGATCCGTCGGGGAGCTGTTTTTT. The chain employs TRBV9 and TRBJ2-2; 8 bases match TRBD2. The CDR3 is 15 amino acids. Looked up from germline, CDR1 is SGDLS and CDR2 is YYNGEE. The V and J ends lost 0 bases and 7 bases, in that order; junction bases with no gene match: 5.

The chain combines TRBV24-1 with TRBJ2-1; weak D call: TRBD2 (6 bases). V was pared by 6 bases and J by 6 bases, with 14 bases between. Germline V CDR1 and CDR2: KGHDR, SFDVKD. The CDR3 consists of 14 residues. For the CDR3, the DNA is TGTGCCACCAGTTCCGGGGGAACGAGCAATGAGCAGTTCTTC. Protein sequence: CATSSGGTSNEQFF.

This chain links TRBV27 with TRBJ2-3; 9 nucleotides match TRBD2. CDR3 length: 15 residues. Losses at the gene ends were 6 bases for V and 2 bases for J; bases not matched to a gene: 6. Germline CDR1 MNHEY, CDR2 SMNVEV (reference sequence). The CDR3 bases are TGTGCCAGCAGCCGAGCGGGAGGCCCCACAGATACGCAGTATTTT. Its translation is CASSRAGGPTDTQYF.

The chain combines TRBV5-1 with TRBJ2-5; perhaps TRBD1 as D (5 bases). Trimming took 3 bases from V and 5 from J, leaving 8 bases between them. CDR1 is SGHRS and CDR2 is YFSETQ in the germline V gene. The CDR3 is 12 residues long. CDR3 coding DNA: TGCGCCAGCAGCTGGAAGGGGGAGACCCAGTACTTC. This gives the protein CASSWKGETQYF.

The chain is built from TRBV9 and TRBJ1-6; the match to TRBD1 covers 9 bases. J lost 7 bases, V lost 3 bases, and 5 bases had no gene match. Germline CDR1 is SGDLS and CDR2 is YYNGEE. The CDR3 totals 15 residues. The CDR3 loop is CASSAAGTGNSPLHF. The CDR3 bases are TGTGCCAGCAGCGCGGCCGGGACAGGGAATTCACCCCTCCACTTT.

This clone was detected a few times. The genes are TRBV7-8 and TRBJ1-4, with D unclear. Germline V gene data show CDR1 as SGHVS and CDR2 as FQNEAQ. This CDR3 region has 14 residues. Trimming shortened V by 5 bases and J by 5 bases, and 12 bases separated the two germline ends. CDR3 in amino acids: CASSLRSSNEKLFF. For the CDR3, the DNA is TGTGCCAGCAGCCTAAGGAGTTCGAATGAAAAACTGTTTTTT.

The chain carries TRBV28 and TRBJ1-2, with 7 bases matching TRBD1. Looked up from germline, CDR1 is MDHEN and CDR2 is SYDVKM. CDR3 size: 14 residues. With 6 bases clipped from V and 8 bases from J, the junction kept 12 bases outside the gene matches. The CDR3 here is CASSQMLRGRGYTF. The CDR3 DNA follows: TGTGCCAGCAGCCAAATGTTGAGGGGGCGAGGCTACACCTTC.